This T cell receptor (beta chain) stems from a study of blood T cell repertoires in COVID-19 (dated by TCRdb to the early 2020s). With regard to the full study: Collaborator samples came from the United States, Italy and Spain and covered acute and convalescent phases of COVID-19. The prospective study material was composed of cDNA or gDNA derived from T cells, B-cell-depleted T cells, or PBMCs. Deeply sampled blood TCRbeta repertoires from subjects exposed to, actively infected with, or recovered from COVID-19 were included in the dataset. The repertoires were released in a freely available public database meant as a resource for research on the immune response to SARS-CoV-2. The samples were drawn from the first 160 participants of the ongoing ImmuneRACE study and from 1,254 subjects provided by 6 global collaborators. Nearly every sample came with metadata listing a de-identified subject ID, COVID-19 status, age in years and sex. Where HLA class I and class II types were available, the types were taken from metadata supplied by the sample provider, not from assay-based typing. Overall study outcomes, separate from this receptor: The amount of clinical and demographic metadata varied by source and participant and was provided uncurated.

Whole blood was collected in K2EDTA tubes by collaborating institutions according to the institutions' own protocols. For TCRbeta analysis, collaborator samples were shipped as frozen whole blood, as isolated PBMCs, or as DNA extracted from either sample type. Germline trimming amounts to 5 bases on V and 6 bases on J, with 5 as the count of junction bases outside the gene matches. The CDR3, cysteine through phenylalanine, is 13 amino acids long. Solely the CDR3 DNA is kept, with 39 bases framed from the first base. CDR1 and CDR2 were assigned from the germline V gene (reference sequence) as SEHNR and FQNEAQ. The immunoSEQ Assay, a bias-controlled multiplex PCR, was used to amplify TCRbeta CDR3 regions from genomic DNA. In the source study's methods: The number of nucleated cells in each sample was estimated by amplification of reference gene primers within the assay. To quantify the absolute abundance of each unique TCRbeta CDR3 rearrangement, sequence reads were collapsed and filtered. Productive Simpson clonality was computed per sample as the square root of Simpson's diversity index over productive rearrangements. TCRdb obtained this table from immuneACCESS and retained in-frame rearrangements with V and J assigned. These tables miss some clones; where compared with another copy, unresolved V genes account for less than half of the shortfall, and the remainder is unexplained. That table gives V, J and clone size, and the DNA gave D and trimming. Within this sample are over 90,000 clones, with around 89% of them counted one time only. 3.5% of the sample is taken by the ten largest.

A remark on this clone: Its recognized antigen is unknown. Base qualities are not recorded, but no much larger clone differs from it by a single base.

The clonotype originates from a woman aged 60-70 years with acute or convalescent COVID-19. The chain employs TRBV7-9 and TRBJ1-1; a stretch of 8 junction bases matches TRBD1. Sequencing was done on a sample of peripheral blood. CDR3 protein: CASSPRTGPEAFF. The bases are TGTGCCAGCAGCCCAAGGACAGGGCCTGAAGCTTTCTTT.